The TCR beta chain under discussion was sequenced for a study of blood T cell repertoires in COVID-19. Whole-study context: T cells, B-cell-depleted T cells, or PBMCs supplied cDNA or gDNA.

The germline gives CDR1 SEHNR, CDR2 FQNEAQ (reference sequence). V was pared by 3 bases and J by 7 bases, with 12 bases between. The length of the CDR3 is 13 residues. Original handling: Researchers report that nucleated cell counts were estimated from reference gene primer amplification. Assay: immunoSEQ multiplex PCR; the TCRdb copy retains only in-frame clones and omits some. The V and J calls and clone size come from that table; D and trimming were worked out from the DNA. Of about 250,000 clones in the sample, roughly 80% were seen once. Material: peripheral blood. The clonotype originates from an elderly man with acute or convalescent COVID-19. The chain combines TRBV7-9 with TRBJ1-2; D is unclear. CDR3 nucleotides: TGTGCCAGCAGCTTTGCCGGGGAAGGTGGCTACACCTTC. Translated, it gives CASSFAGEGGYTF.